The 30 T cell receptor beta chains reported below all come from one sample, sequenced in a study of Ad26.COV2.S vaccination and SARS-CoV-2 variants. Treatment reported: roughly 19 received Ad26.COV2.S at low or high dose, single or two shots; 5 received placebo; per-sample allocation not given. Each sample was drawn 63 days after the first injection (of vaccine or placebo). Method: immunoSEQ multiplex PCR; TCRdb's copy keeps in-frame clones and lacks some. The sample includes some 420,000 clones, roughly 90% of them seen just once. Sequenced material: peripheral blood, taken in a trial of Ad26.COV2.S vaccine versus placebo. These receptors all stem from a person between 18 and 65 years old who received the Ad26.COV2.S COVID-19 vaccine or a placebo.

The CDR3 DNA follows: TGTGCCTGCCATGACGGGCAGGATTCGGGGGAGCTGTTTTTT. This encodes CACHDGQDSGELFF. The chain uses TRBV6-5 and TRBJ2-2; D remains unclear. The germline V and J ends were trimmed by 11 bases and 8 bases, with 21 bases remaining between them. This CDR3 is 14 amino acids long. Per germline, CDR1 MNHEY and CDR2 SVGAGI.

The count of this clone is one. The CDR3 DNA sequence: TGTGCCAGTAGTACTTCGGGGTTCGACGAGCAGTACTTC. As protein: CASSTSGFDEQYF. J is TRBJ2-7 and V is TRBV19; TRBD2 is a possible D gene (5 bases). The CDR3 has 13 residues. V was clipped by 4 bases and J by 5 bases, with 12 bases between them. Germline V gene data show CDR1 as LNHDA and CDR2 as SQIVND (reference sequence).

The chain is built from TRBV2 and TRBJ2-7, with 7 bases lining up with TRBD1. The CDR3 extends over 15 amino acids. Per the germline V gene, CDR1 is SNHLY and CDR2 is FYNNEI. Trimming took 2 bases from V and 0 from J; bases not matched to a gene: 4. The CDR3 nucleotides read TGTGCCAGCAGTGAATGGGACAGTAGCTCCTACGAGCAGTACTTC. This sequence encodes CASSEWDSSSYEQYF.

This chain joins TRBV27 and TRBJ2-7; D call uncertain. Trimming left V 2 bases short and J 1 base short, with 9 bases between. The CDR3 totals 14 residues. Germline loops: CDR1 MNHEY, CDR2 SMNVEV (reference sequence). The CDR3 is CASSLNWGSYEQYF. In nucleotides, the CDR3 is TGTGCCAGCAGTTTAAATTGGGGATCCTACGAGCAGTACTTC.

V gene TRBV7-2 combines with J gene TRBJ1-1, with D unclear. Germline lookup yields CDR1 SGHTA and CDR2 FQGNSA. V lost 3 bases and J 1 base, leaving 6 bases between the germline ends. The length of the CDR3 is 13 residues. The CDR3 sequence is CASSFMENTEAFF. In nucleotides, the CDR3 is TGTGCCAGCAGCTTCATGGAGAACACTGAAGCTTTCTTT.

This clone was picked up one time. For the CDR3, the DNA is TGCAGCGTTGAACGCGGCCACGGTGGCACAGATACGCAGTATTTT. It encodes CSVERGHGGTDTQYF. V gene TRBV29-1 combines with J gene TRBJ2-3; D uncertain. V dropped 2 bases and J dropped 1 base, with 13 bases sitting between them. In germline, CDR1 is SQVTM, CDR2 ANQGSEA. The CDR3 contains 15 residues.

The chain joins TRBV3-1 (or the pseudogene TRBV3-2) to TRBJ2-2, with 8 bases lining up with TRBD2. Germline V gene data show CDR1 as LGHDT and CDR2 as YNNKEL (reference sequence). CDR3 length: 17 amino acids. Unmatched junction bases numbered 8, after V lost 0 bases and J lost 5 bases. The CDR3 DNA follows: TGTGCCAGCAGCCAAGACTTGCTAGCGGGTGGGACCGGGGAGCTGTTTTTT. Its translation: CASSQDLLAGGTGELFF.

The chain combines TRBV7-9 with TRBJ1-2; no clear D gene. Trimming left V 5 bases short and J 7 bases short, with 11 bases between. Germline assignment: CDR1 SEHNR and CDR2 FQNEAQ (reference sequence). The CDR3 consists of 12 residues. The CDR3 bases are TGTGCCAGCAGCCCGAGTGGAGGTGGCTACACCTTC. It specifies CASSPSGGGYTF. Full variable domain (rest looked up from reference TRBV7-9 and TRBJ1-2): DTGVSQNPRHKITKRGQNVTFRCDPISEHNRLYWYRQTLGQGPEFLTYFQNEAQLEKSRLLSDRFSAERPKGSFSTLEIQRTEQGDSAMYLCASSPSGGGYTFGSGTRLTVV.

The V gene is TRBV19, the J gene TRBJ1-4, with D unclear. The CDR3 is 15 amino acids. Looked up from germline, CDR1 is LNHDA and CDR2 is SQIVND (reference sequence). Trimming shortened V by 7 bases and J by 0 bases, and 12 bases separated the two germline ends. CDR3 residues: CASTLQLTTNEKLFF. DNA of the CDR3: TGTGCCAGTACCTTGCAGCTTACAACTAATGAAAAACTGTTTTTT.

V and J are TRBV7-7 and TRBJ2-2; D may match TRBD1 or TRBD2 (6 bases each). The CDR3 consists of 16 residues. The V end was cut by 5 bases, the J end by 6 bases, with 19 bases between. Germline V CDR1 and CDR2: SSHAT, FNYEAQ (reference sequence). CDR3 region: CASSRGADGLSGELFF. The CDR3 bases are TGTGCCAGCAGCAGGGGGGCAGATGGGTTATCCGGGGAGCTGTTTTTT. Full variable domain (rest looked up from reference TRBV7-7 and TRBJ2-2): GAGVSQSPRYKVTKRGQDVTLRCDPISSHATLYWYQQALGQGPEFLTYFNYEAQPDKSGLPSDRFSAERPEGSISTLTIQRTEQRDSAMYRCASSRGADGLSGELFFGEGSRLTVL.

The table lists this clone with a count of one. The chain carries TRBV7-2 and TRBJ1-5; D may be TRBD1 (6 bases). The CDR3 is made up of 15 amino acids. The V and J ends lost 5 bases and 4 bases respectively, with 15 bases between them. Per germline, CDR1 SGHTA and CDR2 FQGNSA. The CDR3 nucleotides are TGTGCCAGCAGCCTGGGGACATCAGTTAATCAGCCCCAGCATTTT. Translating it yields CASSLGTSVNQPQHF.

The CDR3 nucleotides are TGTGCCAGCAGCCAGGGCAGGGATTCACCCCTCCACTTT. Encoded protein: CASSQGRDSPLHF. The rearrangement links TRBV3-1 (or the pseudogene TRBV3-2) to TRBJ1-6, with a possible D match to TRBD1 (5 bases). Per the germline V gene, CDR1 is LGHDT and CDR2 is YNNKEL (reference sequence). The CDR3 is 13 amino acids. V lost 3 bases, J lost 8 bases, and 8 bases lay in between.

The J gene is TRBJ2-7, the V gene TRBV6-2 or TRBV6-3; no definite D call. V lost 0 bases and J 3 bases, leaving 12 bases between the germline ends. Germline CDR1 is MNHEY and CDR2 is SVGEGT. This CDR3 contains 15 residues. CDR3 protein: CASSYSGSLIYEQYF. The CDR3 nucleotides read TGTGCCAGCAGTTACTCTGGCAGCCTGATCTACGAGCAGTACTTC.

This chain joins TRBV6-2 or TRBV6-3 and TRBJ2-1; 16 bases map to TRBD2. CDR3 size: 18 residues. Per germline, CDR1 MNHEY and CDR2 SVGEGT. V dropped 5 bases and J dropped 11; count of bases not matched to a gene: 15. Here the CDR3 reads CASSRPGTSGGARAKQFF. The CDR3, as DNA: TGTGCCAGCAGTCGTCCCGGGACTAGCGGGGGGGCCAGGGCGAAGCAGTTCTTC.

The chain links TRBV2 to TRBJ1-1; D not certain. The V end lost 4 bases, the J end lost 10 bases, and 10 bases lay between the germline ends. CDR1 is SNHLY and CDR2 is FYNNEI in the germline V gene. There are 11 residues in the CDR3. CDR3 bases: TGTGCCAGCAGTGGGGCCCCCATAGCTTTCTTT. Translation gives CASSGAPIAFF.

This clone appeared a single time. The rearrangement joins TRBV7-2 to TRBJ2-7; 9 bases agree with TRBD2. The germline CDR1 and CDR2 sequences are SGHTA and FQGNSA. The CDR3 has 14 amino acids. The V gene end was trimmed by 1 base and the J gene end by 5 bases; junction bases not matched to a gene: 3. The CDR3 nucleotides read TGTGCCAGCAGCTTAGGGGGACTAGCTCACGAGCAGTACTTC. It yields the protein CASSLGGLAHEQYF.

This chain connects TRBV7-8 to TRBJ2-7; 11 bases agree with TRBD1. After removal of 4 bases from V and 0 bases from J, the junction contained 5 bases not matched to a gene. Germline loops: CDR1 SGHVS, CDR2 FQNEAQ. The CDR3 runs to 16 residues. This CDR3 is CASSSGQGVSSYEQYF. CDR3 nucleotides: TGTGCCAGCAGCTCGGGACAGGGGGTTAGCTCCTACGAGCAGTACTTC.

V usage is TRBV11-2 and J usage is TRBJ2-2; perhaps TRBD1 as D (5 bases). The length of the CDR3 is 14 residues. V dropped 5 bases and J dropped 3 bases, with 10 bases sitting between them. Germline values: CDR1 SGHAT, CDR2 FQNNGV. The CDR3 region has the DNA TGTGCCAGCAGCACCAGACAGTACACCGGGGAGCTGTTTTTT. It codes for CASSTRQYTGELFF.

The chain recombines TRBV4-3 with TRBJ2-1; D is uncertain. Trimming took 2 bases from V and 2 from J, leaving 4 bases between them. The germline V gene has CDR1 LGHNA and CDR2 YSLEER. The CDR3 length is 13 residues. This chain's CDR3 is CASSQFPYNEQFF. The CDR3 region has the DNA TGCGCCAGCAGCCAATTCCCCTACAATGAGCAGTTCTTC.

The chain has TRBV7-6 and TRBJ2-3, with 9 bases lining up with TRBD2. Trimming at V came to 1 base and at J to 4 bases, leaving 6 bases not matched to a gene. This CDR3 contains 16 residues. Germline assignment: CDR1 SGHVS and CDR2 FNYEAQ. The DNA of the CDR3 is TGTGCCAGCAGCTTAGTTTCTAGCGGGGTCGCAGATACGCAGTATTTT. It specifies CASSLVSSGVADTQYF.

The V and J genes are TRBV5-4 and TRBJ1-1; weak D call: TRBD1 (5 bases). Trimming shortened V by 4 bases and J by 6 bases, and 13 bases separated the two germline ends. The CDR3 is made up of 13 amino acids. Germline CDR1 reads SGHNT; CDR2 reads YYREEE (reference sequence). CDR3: CASSGTGVPEAFF. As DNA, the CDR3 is TGTGCCAGCAGCGGGACGGGCGTTCCTGAAGCTTTCTTT.

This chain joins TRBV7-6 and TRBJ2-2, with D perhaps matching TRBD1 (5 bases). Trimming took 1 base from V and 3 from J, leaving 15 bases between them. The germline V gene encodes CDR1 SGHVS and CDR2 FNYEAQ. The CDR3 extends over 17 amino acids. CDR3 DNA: TGTGCCAGCAGCTTAGAGGACACAATTGTTTACACCGGGGAGCTGTTTTTT. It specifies CASSLEDTIVYTGELFF.

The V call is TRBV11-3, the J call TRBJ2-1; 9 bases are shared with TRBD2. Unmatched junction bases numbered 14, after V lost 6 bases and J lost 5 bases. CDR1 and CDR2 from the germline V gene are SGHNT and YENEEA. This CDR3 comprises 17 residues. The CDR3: CASSPRNSGGLHNEQFF. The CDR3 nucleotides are TGTGCCAGCAGTCCTCGCAATAGCGGGGGCCTTCACAATGAGCAGTTCTTC.

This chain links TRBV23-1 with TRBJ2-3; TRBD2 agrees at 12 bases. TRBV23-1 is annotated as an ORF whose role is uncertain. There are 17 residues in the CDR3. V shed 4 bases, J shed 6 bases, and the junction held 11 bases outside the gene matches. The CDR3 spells CASSPPAASGGADTQYF. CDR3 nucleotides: TGCGCCAGCAGTCCCCCGGCGGCTAGCGGGGGGGCTGATACGCAGTATTTT.

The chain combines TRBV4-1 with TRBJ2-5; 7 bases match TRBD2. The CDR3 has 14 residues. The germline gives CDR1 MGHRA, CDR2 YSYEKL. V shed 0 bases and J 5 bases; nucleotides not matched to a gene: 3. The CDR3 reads CASSQELASETQYF. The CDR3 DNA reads TGCGCCAGCAGCCAAGAACTAGCGTCGGAGACCCAGTACTTC.

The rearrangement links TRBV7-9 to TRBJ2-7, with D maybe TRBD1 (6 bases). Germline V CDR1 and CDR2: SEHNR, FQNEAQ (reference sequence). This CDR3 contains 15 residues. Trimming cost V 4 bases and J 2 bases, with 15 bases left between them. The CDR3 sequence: CASSSAEGGTYEQYF. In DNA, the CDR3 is TGTGCCAGCAGCTCCGCGGAAGGGGGTACCTACGAGCAGTACTTC.

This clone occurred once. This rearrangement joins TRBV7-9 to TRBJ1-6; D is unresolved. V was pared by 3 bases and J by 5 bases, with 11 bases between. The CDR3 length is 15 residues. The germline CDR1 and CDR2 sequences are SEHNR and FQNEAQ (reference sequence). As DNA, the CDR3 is TGTGCCAGCAGCTTGCCAGCAGAGAATAATTCACCCCTCCACTTT. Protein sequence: CASSLPAENNSPLHF. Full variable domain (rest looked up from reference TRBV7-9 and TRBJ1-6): DTGVSQNPRHKITKRGQNVTFRCDPISEHNRLYWYRQTLGQGPEFLTYFQNEAQLEKSRLLSDRFSAERPKGSFSTLEIQRTEQGDSAMYLCASSLPAENNSPLHFGNGTRLTVT.

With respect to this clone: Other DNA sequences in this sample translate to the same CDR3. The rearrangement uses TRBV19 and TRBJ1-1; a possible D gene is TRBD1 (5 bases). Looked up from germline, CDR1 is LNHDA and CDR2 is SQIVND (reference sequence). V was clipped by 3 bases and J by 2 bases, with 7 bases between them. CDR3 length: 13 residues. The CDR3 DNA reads TGTGCCAGTAGTATTACAGGAAACACTGAAGCTTTCTTT. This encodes CASSITGNTEAFF.

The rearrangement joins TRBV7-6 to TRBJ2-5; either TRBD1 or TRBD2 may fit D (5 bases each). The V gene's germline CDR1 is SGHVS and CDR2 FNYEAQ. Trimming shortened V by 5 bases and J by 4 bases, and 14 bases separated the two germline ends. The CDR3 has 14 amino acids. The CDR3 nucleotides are TGTGCCAGCAGCCCAAACAGGAGCGGAGAGACCCAGTACTTC. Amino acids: CASSPNRSGETQYF.

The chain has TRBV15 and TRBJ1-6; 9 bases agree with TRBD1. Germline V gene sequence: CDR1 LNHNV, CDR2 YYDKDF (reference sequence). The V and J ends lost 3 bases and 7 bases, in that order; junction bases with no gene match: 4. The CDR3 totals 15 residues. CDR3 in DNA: TGTGCCACCAGCAGTTCGACAGGGGGAAATTCACCCCTCCACTTT. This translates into CATSSSTGGNSPLHF.